Below, 23 T cell receptor beta chains from the same sample are listed, as sequenced in a study of T cells after yellow fever vaccination. TCRdb itself ran the 5' RACE reads through MiXCR, one entry per CDR3 protein. The data hold hundreds of thousands of distinct CDR3 sequences, with about 5.2% observed a single time. The sample was CD4+ T cells sorted from PBMCs, taken on the day of the yellow fever booster vaccination. These receptors were taken from a man between 18 and 35 years old who received the YFV17D yellow fever vaccine.

This clonotype has ten or more counts. The rearrangement links TRBV7-2 to TRBJ2-3; D uncertain. Trimming left V 2 bases short and J 2 bases short, with 11 bases between. Germline values: CDR1 SGHTA, CDR2 FQGNSA. The CDR3 loop spans 15 amino acids. The CDR3 nucleotides are TGTGCCAGCAGCTTACAGTTCCGGACCACAGATACGCAGTATTTT. The encoded protein is CASSLQFRTTDTQYF.

V gene TRBV9 combines with J gene TRBJ1-2; 7 bases align to TRBD1. Per germline, CDR1 SGDLS and CDR2 YYNGEE. V lost 3 bases and J lost 5; bases outside the gene matches: 7. CDR3 length equals 14 residues. The DNA for the CDR3 is TGTGCCAGCAGCGAGACCGGGACAGTGTATGGCTACACCTTC. Its translation is CASSETGTVYGYTF.

J is TRBJ2-5 and V is TRBV2; D possibly corresponds to TRBD1 (6 bases). The CDR3 has 13 residues. Germline V lookup: CDR1 SNHLY, CDR2 FYNNEI. Trimming removed 4 bases from V and 3 bases from J, with 9 bases in between. CDR3 loop: CASSVDRKETQYF. CDR3 in DNA: TGTGCCAGCAGTGTTGACAGGAAAGAGACCCAGTACTTC.

By its share, this clonotype is medium-sized. The chain recombines TRBV12-3 or TRBV12-4 with TRBJ2-3, with TRBD2 identical over 8 bases. J was trimmed by 5 bases and V by 4 bases; bases with no gene match: 5. This CDR3 contains 14 residues. The CDR3 DNA reads TGTGCCAGCAGTTACGGGGGGGCCGGAGATACGCAGTATTTT. Its protein is CASSYGGAGDTQYF.

The table lists this clonotype with many counts. The rearrangement links TRBV5-1 to TRBJ2-7; D perhaps matches TRBD2 (6 bases). V lost 3 bases and J lost 5, with 18 bases in between. In germline, CDR1 is SGHRS, CDR2 YFSETQ. This CDR3 contains 15 residues. The CDR3 loop reads CASSSNRGRNDEQYF. In DNA form, the CDR3 reads TGCGCCAGCAGCTCCAATCGGGGGAGAAACGACGAGCAGTACTTC.

This clonotype came up many times. V usage is TRBV12-3 or TRBV12-4 and J usage is TRBJ1-2, with a weak D call TRBD1 (5 bases). The CDR3 length is 15 residues. Trimming pared 1 base from V and 3 bases from J, leaving 12 bases between. Here the CDR3 reads CASSLESTGDYGYTF. CDR3 coding DNA: TGTGCCAGCAGTTTAGAATCGACGGGGGACTATGGCTACACCTTC.

The chain uses TRBV11-2 and TRBJ1-1; no clear D. The V and J ends lost 5 bases and 3 bases respectively, with 16 bases between them. This CDR3 comprises 15 residues. CDR1 is SGHAT, CDR2 FQNNGV, per germline. Here the CDR3 reads CASSGRGFGDTEAFF. The DNA of the CDR3 is TGTGCCAGCAGCGGACGTGGGTTCGGGGACACTGAAGCTTTCTTT.

This clonotype occurred many times. The rearrangement uses TRBV18 and TRBJ1-1; D ambiguous. Germline CDR1 reads KGHSH; CDR2 reads LQKENI. The CDR3 is 11 amino acids. The germline V and J ends were trimmed by 5 bases and 7 bases, with 8 bases remaining between them. The CDR3 region has the DNA TGTGCCAGCTCAGAACGGAGTGAAGCTTTCTTT. This encodes CASSERSEAFF.

Ten or more counts support this clonotype. V and J are TRBV29-1 and TRBJ2-5, with TRBD1 identical over 8 bases. V lost 6 bases, J lost 5 bases, and 8 bases stayed unmatched. Germline values: CDR1 SQVTM, CDR2 ANQGSEA. This CDR3 comprises 13 residues. The CDR3 bases are TGCAGCGTCGTACGAGACAGGGGCGAGACCCAGTACTTC. Protein: CSVVRDRGETQYF.

This clonotype was found a few times. V usage is TRBV6-2 or TRBV6-3 and J usage is TRBJ2-1, with D possibly TRBD1 on 6 matching bases. V was pared by 6 bases and J by 3 bases, with 9 bases between. CDR1 and CDR2 (germline): MNHEY, SVGEGT. This CDR3 spans 13 amino acids. CDR3 coding DNA: TGTGCCAGCAGACTACAGGGCTACAATGAGCAGTTCTTC. It specifies CASRLQGYNEQFF.

The chain links TRBV27 to TRBJ1-5; 8 bases line up with TRBD1. Germline CDR1 reads MNHEY; CDR2 reads SMNVEV (reference sequence). The trim removed 5 bases at V and 3 bases at J, leaving 3 bases unmatched. The CDR3 has 14 amino acids. Here the CDR3 reads CASSGGQDNQPQHF. The CDR3, as DNA: TGTGCCAGCAGTGGGGGACAGGACAATCAGCCCCAGCATTTT.

The chain is built from TRBV18 and TRBJ1-2; a weak D match, TRBD1 (6 bases). The CDR3 is 13 amino acids. V lost 3 bases and J lost 6, with 11 bases in between. Germline V gene lookup returns CDR1 KGHSH and CDR2 LQKENI. DNA of the CDR3: TGTGCCAGCTCACCCGGACAGAGTGATGGCTACACCTTC. Translating gives CASSPGQSDGYTF.

J is TRBJ1-1 and V is TRBV11-2, with a tentative D call TRBD1 (5 bases). The germline V and J ends were trimmed by 3 bases and 1 base, with 9 bases remaining between them. Germline V CDR1 and CDR2: SGHAT, FQNNGV. This CDR3 spans 14 amino acids. The CDR3 here is CASSLTDSNTEAFF. The DNA for the CDR3 is TGTGCCAGCAGCTTGACAGATTCGAACACTGAAGCTTTCTTT.

To note about this clonotype: The germline gene is not matched at one end of the junction; a read error may be the cause. V usage is TRBV5-1 and J usage is TRBJ2-3; 10 bases map to TRBD2. This CDR3 has 16 amino acids. Germline lookup yields CDR1 SGHRS and CDR2 YFSETQ. CDR3 protein: CASSSYSGGLTDTQYF. The CDR3 nucleotides are TGCGCCAGCAGCTCTTATAGCGGGGGGCTAACAGATACACAGTATTTT.

This clonotype was observed a few times. The rearrangement links TRBV28 to TRBJ2-5, with D possibly matching TRBD2 (5 bases). The germline gives CDR1 MDHEN, CDR2 SYDVKM. There are 14 residues in the CDR3. V was trimmed by 8 bases and J by 3 bases, leaving 16 bases between them. The CDR3 sequence is CASSRVPVEETQYF. CDR3 bases: TGTGCCAGCTCGAGGGTGCCCGTCGAAGAGACCCAGTACTTC.

This clonotype has more than one count but fewer than ten. In nucleotides, the CDR3 is TGTGCCAGCAGTACCGACAGGGGGCCGTATGCCGAGACCCAGTACTTC. Translated, it gives CASSTDRGPYAETQYF. This rearrangement joins TRBV12-3 or TRBV12-4 to TRBJ2-5; 10 bases fit TRBD1. The CDR3 is 16 residues long. With V trimmed by 5 bases and J by 5 bases, 11 bases remained unmatched.

V gene TRBV18 combines with J gene TRBJ2-6; tentative D call: TRBD1 (5 bases). Germline V CDR1 and CDR2: KGHSH, LQKENI. Trimming cost V 3 bases and J 0 bases, with 15 bases left between them. The CDR3 is 18 amino acids. Here the CDR3 reads CASSPQWGGNSGANVLTF. The CDR3 DNA follows: TGTGCCAGCTCACCCCAGTGGGGCGGAAACTCTGGGGCCAACGTCCTGACTTTC.

There are many counts of this clonotype. V usage is TRBV20-1 and J usage is TRBJ2-3; tentative D call: TRBD2 (6 bases). This CDR3 spans 14 amino acids. The V gene lost 3 bases and the J gene lost 4 bases, with 14 bases spanning the gap. Germline values: CDR1 DFQATT, CDR2 SNEGSKA (reference sequence). The DNA of the CDR3 is TGCAGTGCTAGGCCCCGACTAGTACCAGATACGCAGTATTTT. Protein sequence: CSARPRLVPDTQYF.

The V call is TRBV20-1, the J call TRBJ1-6; D possibly corresponds to TRBD1 (5 bases). Trimming shortened V by 2 bases and J by 6 bases, and 14 bases separated the two germline ends. The CDR3 extends over 15 amino acids. Germline CDR1 DFQATT, CDR2 SNEGSKA (reference sequence). The CDR3 DNA follows: TGCAGTGCTAGACTGGCGGGGCAGCCTAATTCACCCCTCCACTTT. Encoded protein: CSARLAGQPNSPLHF.

In its sample, this clonotype was seen many times. V is TRBV5-1 and J is TRBJ2-6; D might be TRBD1 (6 bases). CDR3 length: 16 amino acids. The germline V gene has CDR1 SGHRS and CDR2 YFSETQ. The V gene lost 7 bases and the J gene lost 0 bases, with 14 bases spanning the gap. The CDR3 DNA is TGCGCCAGCTCTTTACAGGGTCGCTCTGGGGCCAACGTCCTGACTTTC. Protein product: CASSLQGRSGANVLTF.

This clonotype was picked up a small number of times. The chain uses TRBV5-1 and TRBJ1-2; 9 bases are a match to TRBD1. The CDR3 runs to 16 residues. The ends lost 4 bases at V and 2 bases at J; junction bases unmatched: 9. Germline V gives CDR1 SGHRS, CDR2 YFSETQ. The chain's CDR3 is CASSQNNGQGNYGYTF. Written as DNA, the CDR3 is TGCGCCAGCAGCCAAAATAACGGACAGGGGAACTATGGCTACACCTTC.

The V gene is TRBV7-2, the J gene TRBJ2-3; no clear D. Trimming stripped 1 base from V and 0 bases from J, with 11 bases between. CDR1 SGHTA and CDR2 FQGNSA come from the germline V gene. The CDR3 consists of 16 residues. The CDR3 protein is CASSLVPGPSTDTQYF. The DNA for the CDR3 is TGTGCCAGCAGCTTAGTTCCAGGTCCTAGCACAGATACGCAGTATTTT.

This clonotype was found many times. The V gene is TRBV4-1, the J gene TRBJ1-5; 10 positions agree with TRBD1. Trimming removed 1 base from V and 2 bases from J; junction bases left unmatched: 2. This CDR3 comprises 16 residues. Germline V CDR1 and CDR2: MGHRA, YSYEKL. DNA for the CDR3: TGCGCCAGCAGCCAAGGACAGGGGGCCGGCAATCAGCCCCAGCATTTT. It is translated as CASSQGQGAGNQPQHF.